This TCR beta chain was recovered during a study of cytomegalovirus exposure and HLA in healthy donors. Both 60 Vbeta primers and 13 Jbeta primers went into the PCR. Sequencing was performed with immunoSEQ multiplex PCR; in TCRdb, only in-frame clones are kept and a portion is missing. The table records 150,000 to 200,000 clones, approximately 80% of them present only once. This CDR3 comprises 18 residues. The chain couples TRBV21-1 to TRBJ1-2; the DNA was not used to check the table's D call, TRBD1. TRBV21-1 is deemed a pseudogene. The sequence came from a young man in good health and CMV-seronegative. Specimen: PBMCs. The chain's CDR3 is CASSKATSDREDVYGYTF. The CDR3 coding sequence is TGTGCCAGCAGCAAAGCCACCTCGGACAGGGAGGACGTCTATGGCTACACCTTC.